Included here is one TCR beta chain sequence, with context. Specified time point: after dendritic cell vaccination, including at tumor progression/relapse. This specimen belongs to a study of glioma-infiltrating T cells after dendritic cell vaccination. Primers: 60 V beta forward and 13 J beta reverse. Only in-frame clones appear in the TCRdb table, and some are missing; sequencing was by immunoSEQ multiplex PCR. The table includes 85,000 to 100,000 clones, roughly four fifths detected once. Germline lookup yields CDR1 SGDLS and CDR2 YYNGEE. V was clipped by 0 bases and J by 5 bases; unmatched bases: 4. The CDR3 runs to 15 residues.

The V gene is TRBV9, the J gene TRBJ2-1; 8 nucleotides agree with TRBD2. The sequence was collected from a human donor with glioblastoma. The input for sequencing was blood, taken after dendritic cell vaccination. CDR3 sequence reads: CASSVAGTRNNEQFF. CDR3 sequence (DNA): TGTGCCAGCAGCGTAGCCGGGACTAGGAACAATGAGCAGTTCTTC. The complete variable domain, with remaining parts taken from reference TRBV9 and TRBJ2-1, reads DSGVTQTPKHLITATGQRVTLRCSPRSGDLSVYWYQQSLDQGLQFLIQYYNGEERAKGNILERFSAQQFPDLHSELNLSSLELGDSALYFCASSVAGTRNNEQFFGPGTRLTVL.